This paragraph covers one T cell receptor (beta chain) sequence. Its antigen remains unidentified. This record belongs to a study of Tregs in tolerant kidney transplant recipients. Here immunoSEQ multiplex PCR was the method, and the copy in TCRdb shows in-frame clones only, minus some. In the table there are approximately 260,000 clones, 84% of which are singletons. This CDR3 has 15 residues. Trimming left V 3 bases short and J 3 bases short, with 14 bases between. CDR1 is KGHSH and CDR2 is LQKENI in the germline V gene. Unstimulated Tregs (CD4+CD25+CD127-) and CD4+CD25- non-Tregs were sorted from PBMCs. Study results and caveats: This study did not directly address biological reproducibility.

The receptor was derived from a human donor in good health. Sequencing was performed on CD4+ T cells from blood. This rearrangement joins TRBV18 to TRBJ1-2, with D possibly matching TRBD1 (5 bases). CDR3 loop: CASSPTAHGDYGYTF. In DNA, the CDR3 is TGTGCCAGCTCACCGACAGCGCACGGGGACTATGGCTACACCTTC.